These 12 T cell receptor beta chains share one sample of origin, sequenced in a study of high-grade serous ovarian cancer treatment subgroups. Using immunoSEQ multiplex PCR, the repertoire was profiled, and TCRdb retains in-frame clones only, with some absent. The data show more than 10,000 clones, over 65% seen once. Tumor samples were obtained before definitive surgery or chemotherapy. Sequencing used tumor tissue. The receptors shown here come from a human donor with high-grade serous ovarian cancer.

This chain joins TRBV6-1 and TRBJ2-7; D ambiguous. Germline CDR1 MNHNS, CDR2 SASEGT. V gave up 5 bases and J gave up 6 bases, with 11 bases separating them. The CDR3 is 12 amino acids. The CDR3, as DNA: TGTGCCAGCAGTCTCGTGGTTAGCGAGCAGTACTTC. Translating gives CASSLVVSEQYF.

The J gene is TRBJ2-1, the V gene TRBV5-1; tentative D call: TRBD2 (6 bases). This CDR3 spans 14 amino acids. The V and J ends lost 4 bases and 5 bases respectively, with 13 bases between them. Germline V CDR1 and CDR2: SGHRS, YFSETQ. The CDR3 DNA reads as TGCGCCAGCAGCCCAGGGACTTCCAACAATGAGCAGTTCTTC. Amino acids: CASSPGTSNNEQFF. The variable domain in full, completed from reference TRBV5-1 and TRBJ2-1, reads KAGVTQTPRYLIKTRGQQVTLSCSPISGHRSVSWYQQTPGQGLQFLFEYFSETQRNKGNFPGRFSGRQFSNSRSEMNVSTLELGDSALYLCASSPGTSNNEQFFGPGTRLTVL.

The V call is TRBV19, the J call TRBJ2-3; TRBD2 agrees at 9 bases. With V trimmed by 6 bases and J by 4 bases, 8 bases remained unmatched. The germline V gene encodes CDR1 LNHDA and CDR2 SQIVND (reference sequence). This CDR3 has 15 residues. The CDR3 is CASSSGTSPADTQYF. The CDR3 nucleotides read TGTGCCAGTAGCTCCGGGACTAGCCCCGCAGATACGCAGTATTTT.

V and J are TRBV19 and TRBJ2-7, with TRBD2 matching 7 bases. V was pared by 5 bases and J by 5 bases, with 21 bases of the junction left unmatched. The germline V gene has CDR1 LNHDA and CDR2 SQIVND (reference sequence). This CDR3 contains 18 residues. This chain's CDR3 is CASSGRRGSANWENEQYF. CDR3 DNA: TGTGCCAGTAGTGGGCGGCGCGGGAGTGCGAATTGGGAGAACGAGCAGTACTTC.

This clone appeared a single time. The V gene is TRBV11-2, the J gene TRBJ1-6, with 9 bases lining up with TRBD1. CDR3 length: 15 amino acids. The V gene end was trimmed by 6 bases and the J gene end by 7 bases; junction bases not matched to a gene: 7. Germline CDR1 SGHAT, CDR2 FQNNGV. In nucleotides, the CDR3 is TGTGCCAGCAGGTCGGGGACAGGGCAGAATTCACCCCTCCACTTT. Residues: CASRSGTGQNSPLHF.

The chain has TRBV28 and TRBJ1-2, with 7 bases fitting TRBD1. V trimming: 6 bases; J trimming: 4 bases; junction bases outside the gene matches: 5. This CDR3 has 13 residues. Germline V gene sequence: CDR1 MDHEN, CDR2 SYDVKM. CDR3 in amino acids: CASSPGQSYGYTF. In DNA form, the CDR3 reads TGTGCCAGCAGCCCGGGACAGTCCTATGGCTACACCTTC.

J is TRBJ2-7 and V is TRBV11-3, with D perhaps given as TRBD1 or TRBD2 (5 bases each). V dropped 4 bases and J dropped 7 bases, with 20 bases sitting between them. CDR1 and CDR2 from the germline V gene are SGHNT and YENEEA. CDR3 length: 15 residues. The CDR3 sequence is CASSSQAGTLDEQYF. In nucleotides, the CDR3 is TGTGCCAGCAGCTCCCAGGCCGGGACCCTCGATGAGCAGTACTTC.

To note about this clone: One junction end disagrees with the germline gene, perhaps due to a read error. The chain has TRBV6-1 and TRBJ2-7; TRBD1 might be the D (5 bases). This CDR3 is built from 11 residues. Per the germline V gene, CDR1 is MNHNS and CDR2 is SASEGT. The CDR3 region has the DNA TGTGCCAGCAGTTACGCACGTAGGGGTAGCTTC. It specifies CASSYARRGSF.

The rearrangement links TRBV18 to TRBJ2-5; D remains unclear. Deletions cut 6 bases from V and 3 bases from J, with 11 bases between. The CDR3 length is 13 residues. Germline CDR1 is KGHSH and CDR2 is LQKENI. The chain's CDR3 is CASSPTLEETQYF. CDR3 in DNA: TGTGCCAGCTCCCCGACCCTGGAAGAGACCCAGTACTTC.

By frequency in the sample, this clone is medium-sized. The chain combines TRBV6-4 with TRBJ2-3; D is undetermined. There are 16 residues in the CDR3. Per germline, CDR1 MRHNA and CDR2 SNTAGT. Trimming cost V 0 bases and J 4 bases, with 14 bases left between them. CDR3 region: CASSDSVSGAPDTQYF. In DNA, the CDR3 is TGTGCCAGCAGTGACTCGGTTTCAGGTGCCCCAGATACGCAGTATTTT.

The V and J genes are TRBV7-3 and TRBJ2-1; TRBD2 matches 10 bases. CDR1 SGHTA and CDR2 FQGTGA come from the germline V gene. The CDR3 loop spans 15 amino acids. With 2 bases clipped from V and 6 bases from J, the junction kept 4 bases outside the gene matches. As DNA, the CDR3 is TGTGCCAGCAGCTTAGCTAGCGGGGGCATCAATGAGCAGTTCTTC. Protein: CASSLASGGINEQFF.

The V and J genes are TRBV28 and TRBJ1-5; no clear D. The germline V gene has CDR1 MDHEN and CDR2 SYDVKM. The CDR3 contains 17 residues. V was pared by 2 bases and J by 0 bases, with 14 bases between. CDR3 DNA sequence: TGTGCCAGCAGTTTAAGGGCAGTCCTCTTTAGCAATCAGCCCCAGCATTTT. Amino acids: CASSLRAVLFSNQPQHF.